These 5 T cell receptor beta chains share one sample of origin, sequenced in a study of cytomegalovirus exposure and HLA in healthy donors. Both 60 Vbeta primers and 13 Jbeta primers went into the PCR. Sequenced by immunoSEQ multiplex PCR; TCRdb stores in-frame clones only, minus some. This sample yields 130,000 to 150,000 clones, of which under 80% are seen a single time; 2.5% to 3.5% belongs to the top ten. Input material: PBMCs. These receptors were obtained from a male donor in good health and CMV-seronegative.

This rearrangement joins TRBV2 to TRBJ2-3; the D gene is possibly TRBD1 (6 bases). The length of the CDR3 is 16 residues. V shed 2 bases and J shed 1 base, with 13 bases lying between them. Germline loops: CDR1 SNHLY, CDR2 FYNNEI. CDR3 sequence: CASSEQTGPGTDTQYF. Here the CDR3 DNA reads TGTGCCAGCAGTGAACAGACAGGACCCGGCACAGATACGCAGTATTTT.

The rearrangement links TRBV7-9 to TRBJ2-1; the match to TRBD1 covers 7 bases. The trim removed 11 bases at V and 4 bases at J, leaving 11 bases unmatched. CDR3 length equals 14 residues. CDR1 SEHNR and CDR2 FQNEAQ come from the germline V gene (reference sequence). The CDR3 nucleotides are TGTGCCGCTTTTTCGACAGGGCAATACAATGAGCAGTTCTTC. This gives the protein CAAFSTGQYNEQFF.

In its sample, this clone was seen a few times. The chain links TRBV11-2 to TRBJ2-3; 7 bases map to TRBD2. The V and J ends lost 1 base and 11 bases, in that order; junction bases with no gene match: 9. The CDR3 is 14 residues long. The V gene's germline CDR1 is SGHAT and CDR2 FQNNGV. CDR3 sequence reads: CASSLAAGGSGQYF. CDR3 in DNA: TGTGCCAGCAGCTTAGCGGCAGGCGGGAGTGGGCAGTATTTT. Variable domain in full (rest from reference TRBV11-2 and TRBJ2-3): EAGVAQSPRYKIIEKRQSVAFWCNPISGHATLYWYQQILGQGPKLLIQFQNNGVVDDSQLPKDRFSAERLKGVDSTLKIQPAKLEDSAVYLCASSLAAGGSGQYFGPGTRLTVL.

V is TRBV10-1 and J is TRBJ2-7, with D tentatively TRBD1 (5 bases). Trimming took 7 bases from V and 5 from J, leaving 12 bases between them. This CDR3 comprises 12 residues. Germline CDR1 WNHNN, CDR2 SYGVQD (reference sequence). The CDR3 DNA reads TGCGCCAGCAATCAGGGTCCCCACGAGCAGTACTTC. Its translation: CASNQGPHEQYF.

The table lists this clone with a few counts. This chain links TRBV5-1 with TRBJ2-3, with D unresolved. Germline-derived CDR1 and CDR2 are SGHRS and YFSETQ. The V gene lost 4 bases and the J gene lost 3 bases, with 6 bases spanning the gap. The CDR3 has 12 amino acids. CDR3 protein: CASSPPTDTQYF. The CDR3 nucleotides read TGCGCCAGCAGCCCCCCGACAGATACGCAGTATTTT.